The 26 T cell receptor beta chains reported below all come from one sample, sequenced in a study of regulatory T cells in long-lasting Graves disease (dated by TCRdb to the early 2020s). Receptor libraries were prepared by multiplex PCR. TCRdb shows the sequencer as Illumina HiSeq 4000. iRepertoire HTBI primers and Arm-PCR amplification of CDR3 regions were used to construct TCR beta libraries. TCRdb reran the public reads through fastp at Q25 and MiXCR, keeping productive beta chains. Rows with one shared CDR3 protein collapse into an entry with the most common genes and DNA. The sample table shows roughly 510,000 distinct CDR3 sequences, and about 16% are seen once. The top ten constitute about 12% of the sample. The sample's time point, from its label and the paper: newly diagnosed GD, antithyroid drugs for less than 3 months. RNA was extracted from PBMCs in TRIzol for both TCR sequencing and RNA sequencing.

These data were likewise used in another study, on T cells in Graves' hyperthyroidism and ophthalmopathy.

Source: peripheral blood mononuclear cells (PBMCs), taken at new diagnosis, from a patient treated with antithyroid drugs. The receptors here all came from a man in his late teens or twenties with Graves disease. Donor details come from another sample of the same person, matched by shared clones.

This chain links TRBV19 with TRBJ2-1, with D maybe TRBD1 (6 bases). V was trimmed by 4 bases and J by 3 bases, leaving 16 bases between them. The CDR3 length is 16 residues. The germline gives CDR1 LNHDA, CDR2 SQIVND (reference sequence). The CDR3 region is CASSNPRQALYNEQFF. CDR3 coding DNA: TGTGCCAGTAGTAACCCTCGACAGGCCCTCTACAATGAGCAGTTCTTC.

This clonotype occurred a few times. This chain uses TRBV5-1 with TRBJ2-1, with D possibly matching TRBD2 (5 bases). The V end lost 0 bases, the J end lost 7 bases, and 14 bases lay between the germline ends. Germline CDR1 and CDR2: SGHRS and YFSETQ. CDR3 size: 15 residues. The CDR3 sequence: CASSLAPTSGNEQFF. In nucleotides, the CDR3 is TGCGCCAGCAGCTTGGCGCCGACCTCGGGAAATGAGCAGTTCTTC. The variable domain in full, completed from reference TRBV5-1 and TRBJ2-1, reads KAGVTQTPRYLIKTRGQQVTLSCSPISGHRSVSWYQQTPGQGLQFLFEYFSETQRNKGNFPGRFSGRQFSNSRSEMNVSTLELGDSALYLCASSLAPTSGNEQFFGPGTRLTVL.

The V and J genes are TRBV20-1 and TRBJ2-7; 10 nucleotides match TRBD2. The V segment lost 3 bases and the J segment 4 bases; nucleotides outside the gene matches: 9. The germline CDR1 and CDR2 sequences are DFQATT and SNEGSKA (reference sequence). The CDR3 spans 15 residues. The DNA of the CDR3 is TGCAGTGCTAGCTATACCGGGACTAGCGCGTACGAGCAGTACTTC. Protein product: CSASYTGTSAYEQYF.

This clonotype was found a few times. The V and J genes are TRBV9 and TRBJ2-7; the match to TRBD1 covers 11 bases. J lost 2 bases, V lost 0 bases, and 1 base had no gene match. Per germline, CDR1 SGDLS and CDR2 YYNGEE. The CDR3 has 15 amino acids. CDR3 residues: CASSVGGQGAYEQYF. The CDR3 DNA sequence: TGTGCCAGCAGCGTAGGGGGACAGGGGGCCTACGAGCAGTACTTC. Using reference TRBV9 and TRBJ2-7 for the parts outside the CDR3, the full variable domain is DSGVTQTPKHLITATGQRVTLRCSPRSGDLSVYWYQQSLDQGLQFLIQYYNGEERAKGNILERFSAQQFPDLHSELNLSSLELGDSALYFCASSVGGQGAYEQYFGPGTRLTVT.

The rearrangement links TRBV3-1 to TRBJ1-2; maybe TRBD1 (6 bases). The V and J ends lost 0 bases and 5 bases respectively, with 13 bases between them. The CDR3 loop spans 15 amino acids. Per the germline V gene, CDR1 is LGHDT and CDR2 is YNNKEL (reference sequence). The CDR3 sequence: CASSQDNGGLYGYTF. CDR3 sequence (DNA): TGTGCCAGCAGCCAAGATAATGGGGGCCTGTATGGCTACACCTTC.

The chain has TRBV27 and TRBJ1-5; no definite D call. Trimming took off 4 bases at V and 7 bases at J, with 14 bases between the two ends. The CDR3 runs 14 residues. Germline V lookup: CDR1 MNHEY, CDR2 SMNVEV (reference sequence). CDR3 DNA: TGTGCCAGCAGTTCCGGGCGGTGGCGGCAGCCCCAGCATTTT. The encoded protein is CASSSGRWRQPQHF.

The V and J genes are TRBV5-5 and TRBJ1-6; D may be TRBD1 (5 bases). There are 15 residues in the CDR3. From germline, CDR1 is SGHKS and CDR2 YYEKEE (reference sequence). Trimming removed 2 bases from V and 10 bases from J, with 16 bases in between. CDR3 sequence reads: CASSFGGAAGSPLHF. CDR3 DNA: TGTGCCAGCAGCTTCGGAGGGGCCGCGGGATCACCCCTCCACTTT.

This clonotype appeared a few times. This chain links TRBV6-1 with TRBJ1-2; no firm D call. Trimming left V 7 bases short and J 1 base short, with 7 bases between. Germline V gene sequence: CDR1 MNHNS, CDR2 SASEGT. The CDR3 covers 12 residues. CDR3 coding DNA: TGTGCCAGCACTCGGGATAACTATGGCTACACCTTC. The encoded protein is CASTRDNYGYTF.

The CDR3 sequence: CASGVAGKGTGGPNEQYF. CDR3 bases: TGTGCCAGCGGTGTCGCCGGTAAGGGGACAGGGGGACCAAATGAGCAGTACTTC. The V gene is TRBV27, the J gene TRBJ2-7, with 11 positions matching TRBD1. V lost 8 bases and J lost 7; bases outside the gene matches: 22. The CDR3 contains 18 residues. Germline CDR1 reads MNHEY; CDR2 reads SMNVEV (reference sequence).

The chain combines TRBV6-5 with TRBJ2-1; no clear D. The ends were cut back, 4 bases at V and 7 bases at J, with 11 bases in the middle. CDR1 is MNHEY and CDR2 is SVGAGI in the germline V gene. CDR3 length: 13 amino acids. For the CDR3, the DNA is TGTGCCAGCAGTTTGACGATAGGAAATGAGCAGTTCTTC. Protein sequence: CASSLTIGNEQFF.

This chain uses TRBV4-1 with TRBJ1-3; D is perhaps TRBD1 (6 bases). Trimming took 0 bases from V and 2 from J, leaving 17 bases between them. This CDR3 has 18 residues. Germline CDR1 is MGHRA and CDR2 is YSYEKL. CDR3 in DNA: TGCGCCAGCAGCCAAGATTTCCCTCCACGGACAGCTGGAAACACCATATATTTT. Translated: CASSQDFPPRTAGNTIYF.

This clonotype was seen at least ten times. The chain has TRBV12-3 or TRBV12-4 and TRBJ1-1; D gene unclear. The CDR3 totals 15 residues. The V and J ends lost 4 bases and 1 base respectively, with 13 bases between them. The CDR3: CASSSGRARNTEAFF. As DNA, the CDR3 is TGTGCCAGCAGTTCAGGTAGGGCCCGGAACACTGAAGCTTTCTTT.

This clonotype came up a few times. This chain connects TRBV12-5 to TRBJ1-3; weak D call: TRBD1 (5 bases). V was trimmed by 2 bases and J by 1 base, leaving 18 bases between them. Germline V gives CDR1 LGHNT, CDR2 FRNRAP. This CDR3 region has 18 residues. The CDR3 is CASGLPRGEPGSGNTIYF. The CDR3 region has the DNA TGTGCTAGTGGTTTGCCCCGGGGCGAGCCCGGGTCTGGAAACACCATATATTTT.

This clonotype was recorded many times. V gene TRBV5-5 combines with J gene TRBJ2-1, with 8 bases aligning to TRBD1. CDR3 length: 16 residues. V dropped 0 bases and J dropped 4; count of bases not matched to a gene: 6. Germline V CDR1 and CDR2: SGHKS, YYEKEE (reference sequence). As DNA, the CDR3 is TGTGCCAGCAGCTTGGGTTCAGGGGGCGCGTACAATGAGCAGTTCTTC. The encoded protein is CASSLGSGGAYNEQFF.

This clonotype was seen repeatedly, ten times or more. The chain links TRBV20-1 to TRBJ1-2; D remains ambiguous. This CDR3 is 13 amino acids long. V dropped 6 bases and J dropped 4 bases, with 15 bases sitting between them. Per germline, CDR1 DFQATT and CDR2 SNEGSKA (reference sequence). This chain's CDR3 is CSAKRTGPYGYTF. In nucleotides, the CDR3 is TGCAGTGCCAAGAGGACCGGACCCTATGGCTACACCTTC.

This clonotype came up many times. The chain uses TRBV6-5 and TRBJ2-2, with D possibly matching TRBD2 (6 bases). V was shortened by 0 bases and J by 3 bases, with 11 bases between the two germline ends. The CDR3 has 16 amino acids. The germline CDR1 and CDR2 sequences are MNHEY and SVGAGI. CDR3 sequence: CASSYSEGGYTGELFF. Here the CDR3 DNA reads TGTGCCAGCAGTTACTCGGAGGGCGGGTACACCGGGGAGCTGTTTTTT.

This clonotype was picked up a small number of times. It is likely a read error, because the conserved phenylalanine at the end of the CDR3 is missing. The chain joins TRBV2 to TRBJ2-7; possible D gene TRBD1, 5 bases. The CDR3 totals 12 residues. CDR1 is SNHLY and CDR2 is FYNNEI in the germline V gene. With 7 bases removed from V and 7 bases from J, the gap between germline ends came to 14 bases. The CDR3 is CASNLDQGEQYC. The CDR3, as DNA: TGTGCCAGCAACCTCGACCAGGGAGAGCAGTACTGC.

CDR3 DNA: TGTGCCAGCACTTCCGCCCGGTCGGAGAACTCCTACGAGCAGTACTTC. This encodes CASTSARSENSYEQYF. The chain has TRBV6-8 and TRBJ2-7; D not certain. The CDR3 spans 16 residues. Trimming took off 7 bases at V and 0 bases at J, with 19 bases between the two ends. Germline V CDR1 and CDR2: MNHGY, SAAAGT.

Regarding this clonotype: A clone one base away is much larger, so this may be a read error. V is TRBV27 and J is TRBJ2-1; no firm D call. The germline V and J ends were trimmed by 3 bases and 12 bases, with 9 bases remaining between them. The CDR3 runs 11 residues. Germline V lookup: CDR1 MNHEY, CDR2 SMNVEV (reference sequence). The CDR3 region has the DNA TGTGCCAGCAGTTTGTCGGGTGGGCAGTTCTTC. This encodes CASSLSGGQFF.

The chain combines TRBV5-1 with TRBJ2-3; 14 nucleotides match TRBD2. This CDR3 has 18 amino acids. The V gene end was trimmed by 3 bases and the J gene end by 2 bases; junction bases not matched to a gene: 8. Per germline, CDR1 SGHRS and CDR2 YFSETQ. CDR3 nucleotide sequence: TGCGCCAGCAGCTCGGGACTAGCGGGAGACGGGTACACAGATACGCAGTATTTT. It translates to CASSSGLAGDGYTDTQYF.

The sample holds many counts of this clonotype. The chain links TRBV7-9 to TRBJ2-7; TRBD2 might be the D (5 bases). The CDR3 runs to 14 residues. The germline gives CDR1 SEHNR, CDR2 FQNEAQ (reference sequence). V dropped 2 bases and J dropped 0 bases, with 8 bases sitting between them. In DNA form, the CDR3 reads TGTGCCAGCAGCTTAACTAGTCGCTCCTACGAGCAGTACTTC. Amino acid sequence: CASSLTSRSYEQYF.

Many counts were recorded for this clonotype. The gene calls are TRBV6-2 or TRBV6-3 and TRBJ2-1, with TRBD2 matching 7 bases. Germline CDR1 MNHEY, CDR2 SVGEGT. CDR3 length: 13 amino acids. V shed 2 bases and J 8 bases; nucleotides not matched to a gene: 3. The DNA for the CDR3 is TGTGCCAGCAGTTACGGGACTATCCATGAGCAGTTCTTC. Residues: CASSYGTIHEQFF.

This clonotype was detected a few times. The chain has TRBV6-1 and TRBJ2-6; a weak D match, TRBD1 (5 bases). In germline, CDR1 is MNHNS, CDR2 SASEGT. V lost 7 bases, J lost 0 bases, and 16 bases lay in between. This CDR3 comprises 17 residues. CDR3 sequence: CASTDRILSSGANVLTF. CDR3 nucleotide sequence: TGTGCCAGCACCGACAGAATACTATCCTCTGGGGCCAACGTCCTGACTTTC.

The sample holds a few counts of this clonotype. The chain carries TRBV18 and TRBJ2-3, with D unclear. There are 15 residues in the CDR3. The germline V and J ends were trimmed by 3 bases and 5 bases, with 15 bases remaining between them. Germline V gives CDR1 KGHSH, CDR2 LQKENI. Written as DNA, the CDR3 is TGTGCCAGCTCACCTACAACGGCCCGCGAAGATACGCAGTATTTT. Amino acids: CASSPTTAREDTQYF. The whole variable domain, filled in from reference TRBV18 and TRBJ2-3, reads NAGVMQNPRHLVRRRGQEARLRCSPMKGHSHVYWYRQLPEEGLKFMVYLQKENIIDESGMPKERFSAEFPKEGPSILRIQQVVRGDSAAYFCASSPTTAREDTQYFGPGTRLTVL.

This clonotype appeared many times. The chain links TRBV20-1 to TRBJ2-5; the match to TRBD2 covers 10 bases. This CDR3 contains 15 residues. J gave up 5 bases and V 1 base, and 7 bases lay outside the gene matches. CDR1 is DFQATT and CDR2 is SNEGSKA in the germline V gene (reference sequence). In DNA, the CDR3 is TGCAGTGCTAGAGGGCTAGCGGGAGTGGGGGAGACCCAGTACTTC. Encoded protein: CSARGLAGVGETQYF.

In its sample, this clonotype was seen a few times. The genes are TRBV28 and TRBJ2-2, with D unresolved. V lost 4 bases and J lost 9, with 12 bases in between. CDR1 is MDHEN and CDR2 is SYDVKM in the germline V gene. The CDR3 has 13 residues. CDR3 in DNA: TGTGCCAGCAGTTCGTCAGTCAACCGGGAGCTGTTTTTT. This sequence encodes CASSSSVNRELFF.